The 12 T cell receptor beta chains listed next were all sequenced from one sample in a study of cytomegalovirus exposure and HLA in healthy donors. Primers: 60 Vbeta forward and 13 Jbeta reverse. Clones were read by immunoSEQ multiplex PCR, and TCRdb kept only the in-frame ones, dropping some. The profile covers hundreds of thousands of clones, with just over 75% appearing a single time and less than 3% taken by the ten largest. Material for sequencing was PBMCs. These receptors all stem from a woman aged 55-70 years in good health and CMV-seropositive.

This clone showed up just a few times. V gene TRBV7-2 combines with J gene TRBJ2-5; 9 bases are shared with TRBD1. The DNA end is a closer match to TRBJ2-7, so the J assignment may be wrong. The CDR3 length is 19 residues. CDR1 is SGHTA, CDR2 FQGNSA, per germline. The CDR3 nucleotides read TGTGCCAGCAGCTCTCCACGAGGTGGTTCGGGACAGGGCGCCTACGAGCAGTACTTC. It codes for CASSSPRGGSGQGAYEQYF.

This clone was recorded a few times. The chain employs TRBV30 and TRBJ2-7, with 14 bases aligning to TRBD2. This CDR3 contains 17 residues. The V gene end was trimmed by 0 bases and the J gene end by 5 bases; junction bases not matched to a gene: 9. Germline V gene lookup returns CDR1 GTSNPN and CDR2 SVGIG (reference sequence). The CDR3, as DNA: TGTGCCTGGAGTGTACGACTAGCGGGGGGGCTGGGGGACGAGCAGTACTTC. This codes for CAWSVRLAGGLGDEQYF.

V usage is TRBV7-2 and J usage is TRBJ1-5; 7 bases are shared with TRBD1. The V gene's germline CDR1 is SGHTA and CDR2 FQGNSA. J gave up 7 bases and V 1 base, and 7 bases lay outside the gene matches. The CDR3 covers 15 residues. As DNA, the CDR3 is TGTGCCAGCAGCTTAGTAACAGGGGTCGGGCAGCCCCAGCATTTT. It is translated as CASSLVTGVGQPQHF.

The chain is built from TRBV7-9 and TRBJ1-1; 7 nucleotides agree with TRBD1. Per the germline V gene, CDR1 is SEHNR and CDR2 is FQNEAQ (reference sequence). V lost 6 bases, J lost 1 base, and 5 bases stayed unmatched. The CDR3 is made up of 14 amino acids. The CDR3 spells CASRSTGQNTEAFF. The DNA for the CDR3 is TGTGCCAGCAGGTCGACAGGGCAGAACACTGAAGCTTTCTTT.

The CDR3: CASSLRSGGDTEAFF. The CDR3 DNA is TGCGCCAGCAGCTTGCGAAGCGGAGGAGACACTGAAGCTTTCTTT. V usage is TRBV5-1 and J usage is TRBJ1-1; D is uncertain. The CDR3 extends over 15 amino acids. Trimming removed 1 base from V and 3 bases from J, with 13 bases in between. Per the germline V gene, CDR1 is SGHRS and CDR2 is YFSETQ. Supplemented by reference TRBV5-1 and TRBJ1-1, the full variable domain reads KAGVTQTPRYLIKTRGQQVTLSCSPISGHRSVSWYQQTPGQGLQFLFEYFSETQRNKGNFPGRFSGRQFSNSRSEMNVSTLELGDSALYLCASSLRSGGDTEAFFGQGTRLTVV.

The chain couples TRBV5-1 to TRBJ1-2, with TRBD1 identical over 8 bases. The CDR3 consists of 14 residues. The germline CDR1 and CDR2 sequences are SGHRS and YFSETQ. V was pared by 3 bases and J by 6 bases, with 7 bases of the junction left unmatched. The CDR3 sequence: CASSSSQGDHGYTF. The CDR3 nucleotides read TGCGCCAGCAGCTCCTCACAGGGGGACCATGGCTACACCTTC. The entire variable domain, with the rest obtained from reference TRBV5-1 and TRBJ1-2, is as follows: KAGVTQTPRYLIKTRGQQVTLSCSPISGHRSVSWYQQTPGQGLQFLFEYFSETQRNKGNFPGRFSGRQFSNSRSEMNVSTLELGDSALYLCASSSSQGDHGYTFGSGTRLTVV.

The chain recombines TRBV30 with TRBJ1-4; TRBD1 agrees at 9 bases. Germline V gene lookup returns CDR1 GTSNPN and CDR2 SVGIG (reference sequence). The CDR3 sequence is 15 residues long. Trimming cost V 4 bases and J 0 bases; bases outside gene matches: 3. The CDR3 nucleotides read TGTGCCTGGAACAGGGGGCAACCAACTAATGAAAAACTGTTTTTT. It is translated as CAWNRGQPTNEKLFF.

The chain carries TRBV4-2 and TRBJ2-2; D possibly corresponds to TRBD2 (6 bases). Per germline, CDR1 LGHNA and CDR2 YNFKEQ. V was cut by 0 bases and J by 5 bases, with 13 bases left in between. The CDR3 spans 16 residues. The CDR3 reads CASSQDPPGETGELFF. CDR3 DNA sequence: TGTGCCAGCAGCCAAGATCCCCCGGGGGAGACCGGGGAGCTGTTTTTT.

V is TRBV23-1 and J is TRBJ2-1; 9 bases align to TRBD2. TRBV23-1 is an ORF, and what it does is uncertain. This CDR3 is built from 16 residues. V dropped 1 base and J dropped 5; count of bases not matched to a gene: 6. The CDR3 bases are TGCGCCAGCAGTCAATTGGAGCCTAGCGGGGACAATGAGCAGTTCTTC. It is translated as CASSQLEPSGDNEQFF.

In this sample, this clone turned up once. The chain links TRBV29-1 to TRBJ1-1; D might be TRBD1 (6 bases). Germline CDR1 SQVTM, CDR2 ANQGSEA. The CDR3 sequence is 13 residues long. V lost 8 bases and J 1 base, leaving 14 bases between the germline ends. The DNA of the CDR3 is TGCAGCCTCAAACAGGGCTCGAACACTGAAGCTTTCTTT. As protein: CSLKQGSNTEAFF.

CDR3 in amino acids: CASSVTGGYQETQYF. DNA for the CDR3: TGTGCCAGCAGCGTGACAGGGGGCTATCAAGAGACCCAGTACTTC. The gene calls are TRBV9 and TRBJ2-5; the match to TRBD1 covers 10 bases. Trimming removed 2 bases from V and 2 bases from J; junction bases left unmatched: 3. The CDR3 totals 15 residues. Germline assignment: CDR1 SGDLS and CDR2 YYNGEE.

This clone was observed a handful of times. For the CDR3, the DNA is TGTGCCAGCAGTTTAGACACCTTATATGGCTACACCTTC. Its translation: CASSLDTLYGYTF. V and J are TRBV6-5 and TRBJ1-2; no reliable D call. V lost 4 bases, J lost 5 bases, and 11 bases lay in between. The CDR3 is 13 residues long. CDR1 is MNHEY and CDR2 is SVGAGI in the germline V gene.